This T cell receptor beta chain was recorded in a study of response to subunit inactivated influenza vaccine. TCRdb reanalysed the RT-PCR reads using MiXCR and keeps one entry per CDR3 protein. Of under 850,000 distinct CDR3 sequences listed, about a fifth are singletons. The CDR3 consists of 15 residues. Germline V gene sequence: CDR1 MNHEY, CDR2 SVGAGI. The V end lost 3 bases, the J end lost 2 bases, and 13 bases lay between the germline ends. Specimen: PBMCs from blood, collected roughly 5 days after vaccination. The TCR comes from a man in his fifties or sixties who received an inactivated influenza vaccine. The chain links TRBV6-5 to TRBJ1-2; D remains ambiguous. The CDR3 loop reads CASSYDNRINYGYTF. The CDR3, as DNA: TGTGCCAGCAGTTATGACAACAGAATAAACTATGGCTACACCTTC.